The clone carrying this T cell receptor beta chain was detected a few times. Its antigen is currently unknown. One entry per CDR3 protein results from TCRdb running MiXCR on the 5' RACE reads. The table lists over 450,000 distinct CDR3 sequences, roughly 22% of them singletons. The source of the sample is a study of T-cell memory formation after mild COVID-19. Broader study findings: CD4+ contracting clones lay mainly in CM and EM, CD8+ ones in EMRA.

V shed 4 bases, J shed 6 bases, and the junction held 5 bases outside the gene matches. The CDR3 totals 15 residues. Germline V lookup: CDR1 MGHRA, CDR2 YSYEKL. The rearrangement uses TRBV4-1 and TRBJ1-6; 8 nucleotides align to TRBD1. Material for sequencing was PBMCs or a T cell subset sorted from them (not recorded which). The receptor comes from an adult woman who had mild COVID-19 (a few samples of this study predate the infection). Cell type and time point are not known. CDR3 loop: CASSPWTGTNSPLHF. The CDR3 DNA follows: TGCGCCAGCAGCCCGTGGACAGGGACTAATTCACCCCTCCACTTT.